These 30 T cell receptor beta chains were sequenced from one sample in a study of T cell changes during pregnancy in multiple sclerosis. The table came from immunoSEQ multiplex PCR; TCRdb's copy has only in-frame clones and leaves some out. The sample has about 75,000 clones, 80% to 95% seen once. The sample in question was CD4+ T cells from peripheral blood mononuclear cells, obtained before pregnancy. The receptors here all came from a female donor with multiple sclerosis, enrolled in a pregnancy study.

The chain has TRBV28 and TRBJ2-3; 10 bases map to TRBD2. CDR3 length: 15 residues. Trimming cost V 3 bases and J 4 bases; bases outside gene matches: 4. Germline V gene sequence: CDR1 MDHEN, CDR2 SYDVKM. CDR3: CASSFGAGGSDTQYF. CDR3 nucleotide sequence: TGTGCCAGCAGTTTCGGAGCGGGAGGGTCAGATACGCAGTATTTT.

The table lists this clone with a count of one. The chain links TRBV2 to TRBJ2-5; TRBD1 matches 10 bases. CDR3 length equals 16 residues. The V gene end was trimmed by 6 bases and the J gene end by 5 bases; junction bases not matched to a gene: 12. The V gene's germline CDR1 is SNHLY and CDR2 FYNNEI. CDR3 amino acids: CASREGQGTSGETQYF. CDR3 DNA: TGTGCCAGCAGGGAGGGACAGGGGACCTCCGGTGAGACCCAGTACTTC.

This sequence joins TRBV27 and TRBJ1-1; TRBD1 matches 8 bases. The CDR3 runs 15 residues. CDR1 and CDR2 (germline): MNHEY, SMNVEV (reference sequence). The junction had 4 bases not matched to a gene; V was cut back by 4 bases and J by 0 bases. CDR3 nucleotide sequence: TGTGCCAGCAGTTCTCAGGGGGCTATGAACACTGAAGCTTTCTTT. Translated, it gives CASSSQGAMNTEAFF.

The V and J genes are TRBV6-8 and TRBJ1-6, with 8 bases that match TRBD1. Trimming took 8 bases from V and 10 from J; bases not matched to a gene: 7. The CDR3 is made up of 13 amino acids. Germline-derived CDR1 and CDR2 are MNHGY and SAAAGT. As DNA, the CDR3 is TGTGCCAGCGGGGAGACAGGGGCCTCACCCCTCCACTTT. Translation gives CASGETGASPLHF.

About this clone itself: At one boundary the junction diverges from the germline segment, which might be a read error. The gene calls are TRBV7-6 and TRBJ1-6; weak D call: TRBD1 (5 bases). Germline V lookup: CDR1 SGHVS, CDR2 FNYEAQ. The CDR3 is 13 residues long. CDR3 DNA sequence: TGTGCCACCAGCCAGGGTAATAATTCACCCCTCCACTTT. Amino acid sequence: CATSQGNNSPLHF.

This chain joins TRBV5-1 and TRBJ1-2, with 7 bases that match TRBD1. The CDR3 consists of 14 residues. Germline V gene data show CDR1 as SGHRS and CDR2 as YFSETQ. Germline trimming cut 0 bases from V and 4 bases from J; bases unmatched to any gene: 3. In nucleotides, the CDR3 is TGCGCCAGCAGCTTGGAGGGACAGACCTATGGCTACACCTTC. It specifies CASSLEGQTYGYTF.

The table lists this clone with a count of one. V and J are TRBV4-1 and TRBJ1-2; 8 bases map to TRBD1. V shed 4 bases, J shed 7 bases, and the junction held 8 bases outside the gene matches. Germline V gene lookup returns CDR1 MGHRA and CDR2 YSYEKL. The CDR3 sequence is 14 residues long. Here the CDR3 reads CASSLSTGESGYTF. In nucleotides, the CDR3 is TGCGCCAGCAGCCTTTCGACAGGGGAGAGTGGCTACACCTTC.

The rearrangement uses TRBV29-1 and TRBJ2-5; TRBD2 aligns across 7 bases. The germline V gene encodes CDR1 SQVTM and CDR2 ANQGSEA. This CDR3 comprises 14 residues. J lost 3 bases, V lost 5 bases, and 9 bases had no gene match. CDR3 nucleotide sequence: TGCAGCGTTTTCGGCGGGAGAGTCAAAGAGACCCAGTACTTC. It translates to CSVFGGRVKETQYF.

The CDR3 DNA reads as TGTGCCAGCAGCCAGTCCGGGACAGGGAGTGAAAAACTGTTTTTT. Translation: CASSQSGTGSEKLFF. The rearrangement uses TRBV7-9 and TRBJ1-4; 9 bases match TRBD1. This CDR3 has 15 amino acids. Per the germline V gene, CDR1 is SEHNR and CDR2 is FQNEAQ (reference sequence). The trim removed 5 bases at V and 7 bases at J, leaving 8 bases unmatched.

CDR3 DNA: TGTGCCACCAGCAGAGAGGGGTGGGGGACAGGCACATACGAGCAGTACTTC. As protein: CATSREGWGTGTYEQYF. The chain combines TRBV15 with TRBJ2-7, with TRBD1 matching 8 bases. Germline assignment: CDR1 LNHNV and CDR2 YYDKDF (reference sequence). CDR3 length: 17 amino acids. V was pared by 0 bases and J by 4 bases, with 11 bases of the junction left unmatched.

The chain couples TRBV18 to TRBJ2-7; 7 bases are a match to TRBD2. The trim removed 4 bases at V and 3 bases at J, leaving 15 bases unmatched. Per the germline V gene, CDR1 is KGHSH and CDR2 is LQKENI. The CDR3 is 17 residues long. The CDR3 coding sequence is TGTGCCAGCTCACAGTCGGGTGGGGTGAGCGGGATCTACGAGCAGTACTTC. Translated, it gives CASSQSGGVSGIYEQYF.

The chain has TRBV19 and TRBJ2-3, with 9 bases aligning to TRBD2. Germline V lookup: CDR1 LNHDA, CDR2 SQIVND (reference sequence). After removal of 4 bases from V and 7 bases from J, the junction contained 6 bases not matched to a gene. The CDR3 extends over 14 amino acids. The CDR3 here is CASSSGGAGHTQYF. DNA of the CDR3: TGTGCCAGTAGTAGCGGGGGGGCGGGTCATACGCAGTATTTT. Variable domain in full (rest from reference TRBV19 and TRBJ2-3): DGGITQSPKYLFRKEGQNVTLSCEQNLNHDAMYWYRQDPGQGLRLIYYSQIVNDFQKGDIAEGYSVSREKKESFPLTVTSAQKNPTAFYLCASSSGGAGHTQYFGPGTRLTVL.

The chain combines TRBV27 with TRBJ2-2, with D possibly matching TRBD1 (6 bases). The CDR3 is 16 amino acids. Germline CDR1 and CDR2: MNHEY and SMNVEV (reference sequence). Trimming cost V 0 bases and J 6 bases, with 14 bases left between them. CDR3 DNA: TGTGCCAGCAGTTTATCTCGGACAGTCTCGGCCGGGGAGCTGTTTTTT. This gives the protein CASSLSRTVSAGELFF.

A few counts support this clone. The V call is TRBV11-3, the J call TRBJ2-7; TRBD2 aligns across 12 bases. The V gene's germline CDR1 is SGHNT and CDR2 YENEEA. The V gene end was trimmed by 5 bases and the J gene end by 8 bases; junction bases not matched to a gene: 7. This CDR3 comprises 14 residues. CDR3 nucleotide sequence: TGTGCCAGCAGCGGATCTAGCGGGGGGGCGAAGCAGTACTTC. Amino acids: CASSGSSGGAKQYF.

The gene calls are TRBV6-6 and TRBJ1-1; maybe TRBD1 (5 bases). The CDR3 is 12 residues long. V lost 7 bases and J 1 base, leaving 7 bases between the germline ends. Germline V gives CDR1 MNHNY, CDR2 SVGAGI (reference sequence). CDR3 DNA sequence: TGTGCCAGCACTAGGGGGAACACTGAAGCTTTCTTT. Protein: CASTRGNTEAFF.

This clone was observed a few times. This chain links TRBV30 with TRBJ1-1; the D is unclear. CDR1 is GTSNPN, CDR2 SVGIG, per germline (reference sequence). CDR3 size: 14 residues. Trimming cost V 0 bases and J 1 base, with 9 bases left between them. This CDR3 is CAWSVLRGNTEAFF. CDR3 nucleotides: TGTGCCTGGAGTGTCTTACGGGGGAACACTGAAGCTTTCTTT.

The rearrangement links TRBV21-1 to TRBJ2-1; TRBD2, the D gene given by the table, was not confirmed from the DNA. TRBV21-1 is given as a pseudogene. This CDR3 spans 17 amino acids. CDR3 sequence: CASSKASSGRAGDEQFF. Here the CDR3 DNA reads TGTGCCAGCAGCAAAGCGTCTAGCGGGAGGGCCGGGGATGAGCAGTTCTTC.

The table lists this clone with a few counts. This chain joins TRBV6-1 and TRBJ1-2; D remains unclear. Trimming took off 6 bases at V and 4 bases at J, with 15 bases between the two ends. From germline, CDR1 is MNHNS and CDR2 SASEGT. The CDR3 runs to 14 residues. CDR3 region: CASSPIDSGYGYTF. The CDR3 region has the DNA TGTGCCAGCAGCCCAATAGACTCGGGCTATGGCTACACCTTC.

V and J are TRBV5-1 and TRBJ2-7; 14 nucleotides match TRBD2. Losses at the gene ends were 3 bases for V and 9 bases for J; bases not matched to a gene: 11. There are 16 residues in the CDR3. Germline V gene data show CDR1 as SGHRS and CDR2 as YFSETQ. The CDR3 loop is CASSYDPGLAGAGQYF. CDR3 in DNA: TGCGCCAGCAGCTACGATCCGGGACTAGCGGGAGCCGGGCAGTACTTC.

The chain links TRBV7-8 to TRBJ2-1; D is possibly TRBD2 (6 bases). V was shortened by 1 base and J by 8 bases, with 24 bases between the two germline ends. CDR3 length: 18 amino acids. CDR1 and CDR2 from the germline V gene are SGHVS and FQNEAQ. The CDR3: CASSLVSIGTSLHHEQFF. The CDR3 DNA follows: TGTGCCAGCAGCTTAGTCTCTATTGGCACTAGCCTACACCATGAGCAGTTCTTC.

The chain is built from TRBV28 and TRBJ2-7; maybe TRBD2 (6 bases). Per the germline V gene, CDR1 is MDHEN and CDR2 is SYDVKM. Trimming left V 1 base short and J 3 bases short, with 10 bases between. This CDR3 spans 14 amino acids. Here the CDR3 reads CASSLLVGGYEQYF. The CDR3 nucleotides read TGTGCCAGCAGTTTATTGGTGGGGGGCTACGAGCAGTACTTC.

This clone is a singleton in its sample. The chain joins TRBV7-3 to TRBJ2-1, with 8 positions matching TRBD2. Trimming removed 1 base from V and 8 bases from J; junction bases left unmatched: 7. CDR3 length: 15 residues. Germline V gene sequence: CDR1 SGHTA, CDR2 FQGTGA. CDR3 bases: TGTGCCAGCAGCTTAAAAGGCGGGGGGCTGCATGAGCAGTTCTTC. Its protein is CASSLKGGGLHEQFF.

The chain uses TRBV18 and TRBJ2-7; 10 nucleotides align to TRBD1. V lost 2 bases to trimming and J lost 1 base; unmatched junction nucleotides: 5. Looked up from germline, CDR1 is KGHSH and CDR2 is LQKENI. The CDR3 is 16 amino acids. CDR3 sequence: CASSPTPGQGSYEQYF. Written as DNA, the CDR3 is TGTGCCAGCTCACCAACCCCGGGACAGGGGTCCTACGAGCAGTACTTC.

The chain carries TRBV28 and TRBJ1-4, with a tentative D call TRBD1 (6 bases). V dropped 6 bases and J dropped 7 bases, with 9 bases sitting between them. Germline values: CDR1 MDHEN, CDR2 SYDVKM. This CDR3 has 12 residues. Here the CDR3 reads CASSGQIEKLFF. The CDR3 region has the DNA TGTGCCAGCAGCGGACAGATTGAAAAACTGTTTTTT.

The V and J genes are TRBV2 and TRBJ2-7; no reliable D call. From germline, CDR1 is SNHLY and CDR2 FYNNEI. The CDR3 has 13 residues. V was pared by 4 bases and J by 7 bases, with 14 bases between. The DNA of the CDR3 is TGTGCCAGCAGTGGGGTTTTGACGGAGGAGCAGTACTTC. Protein product: CASSGVLTEEQYF.

The V and J genes are TRBV27 and TRBJ2-3, with D unresolved. The ends were cut back, 6 bases at V and 2 bases at J, with 9 bases in the middle. The CDR3 length is 13 residues. The germline CDR1 and CDR2 sequences are MNHEY and SMNVEV (reference sequence). CDR3 nucleotides: TGTGCCAGCAGATTGGGCCCCACAGATACGCAGTATTTT. It specifies CASRLGPTDTQYF.

This clone was seen only a few times. V and J are TRBV7-9 and TRBJ2-7; 7 positions agree with TRBD2. V dropped 2 bases and J dropped 6; count of bases not matched to a gene: 1. In germline, CDR1 is SEHNR, CDR2 FQNEAQ (reference sequence). The CDR3 spans 12 residues. The DNA of the CDR3 is TGTGCCAGCAGCTTATGGGAGGGCGAGCAGTACTTC. Amino acids: CASSLWEGEQYF.

CDR3 nucleotide sequence: TGTGCCAGCAGCATGAACACTAGGGGGTACGAGCAGTACTTC. Translated, it gives CASSMNTRGYEQYF. The chain has TRBV11-2 and TRBJ2-7; possibly TRBD1 for D (6 bases). From germline, CDR1 is SGHAT and CDR2 FQNNGV. V was pared by 5 bases and J by 4 bases, with 15 bases between. The length of the CDR3 is 14 residues.

V and J are TRBV5-5 and TRBJ1-2; 7 nucleotides agree with TRBD1. CDR1 and CDR2 from the germline V gene are SGHKS and YYEKEE (reference sequence). Unmatched junction bases numbered 1, after V lost 1 base and J lost 1 base. This CDR3 is built from 14 residues. This CDR3 reads CASSLTGDNYGYTF. DNA of the CDR3: TGTGCCAGCAGCTTGACAGGGGATAACTATGGCTACACCTTC.

The V gene is TRBV25-1, the J gene TRBJ2-3; D might be TRBD2 (6 bases). Germline V gene lookup returns CDR1 MGHDK and CDR2 SYGVNS. V gave up 5 bases and J gave up 4 bases, with 13 bases separating them. The CDR3 is 14 residues long. The CDR3 spells CASSKGGAADTQYF. The CDR3 DNA sequence: TGTGCCAGCAGTAAAGGAGGGGCAGCAGATACGCAGTATTTT.